The entry below describes one T cell receptor (beta chain). Its antigen target is currently unknown. No base qualities exist here, and no much larger clone lies one base off it. Sample time point, as interpreted from the label and publication: 45 days after influenza vaccine administration. These data come from a study of response to subunit inactivated influenza vaccine (dated by TCRdb to the late 2010s). Study-level background: To follow how T cells responded to a trivalent subunit inactivated influenza vaccine, the researchers relied on deep quantitative profiling of the T cell receptor repertoire.

The CDR3 sequence holds 13 residues, the cysteine and phenylalanine included. Here the CDR3 DNA is all that survives: 39 bases in frame from base 1. Compared with germline, V lacks 2 bases and J lacks 8 bases; bases without a gene match: 5. Library construction relied on RT-PCR. Sequencing used an Illumina HiSeq 2500. TCRdb reran the public reads through fastp at Q25 and MiXCR, keeping productive beta chains. For every CDR3 protein sequence, its rows merge into one entry that carries the most common genes and DNA. The sample profile shows roughly 460,000 distinct CDR3 sequences; 9.5% to 13% of them were found once. The ten largest make up 12% of the sample. General findings and caveats noted by the study authors: According to the authors, only a limited number of new T cells may be recruited by each seasonal influenza vaccination.

The chain joins TRBV12-3 or TRBV12-4 to TRBJ1-1, with TRBD1 identical over 7 junction bases. The source is a middle-aged man who received an inactivated influenza vaccine. Donor details come from another sample of the same person, matched by shared clones. The sample consisted of PBMCs from blood, taken 40 to 50 days after vaccination. CDR3 reads: CASSLTGEGEAFF. The DNA is as follows: TGTGCCAGCAGTTTAACAGGGGAAGGGGAAGCTTTCTTT.